Sequencing of this T cell receptor (beta chain) was carried out in a study of shared clonotypes between healthy human individuals (dated by TCRdb to 2020 to 2022). Regarding the complete study: A couple of women and a few men aged 18 to 49 years were included in the cohort. To estimate repertoire size and how much clonotypes are shared between individuals, the study performed deep sequencing of blood TCR repertoires from roughly five healthy adults. Each donor's leukapheresis produced roughly between roughly 0.94 and 9.5 billion PBMCs. To increase sequencing depth and limit assay-specific biases, different laboratories used diverse techniques to prepare libraries and sequence TCR repertoires. For each donor, three plates each were used for CD4 naive and CD4 memory, two plates were used for CD8 naive, and one plate was used for CD8 memory. Overall results and qualifications from the work: Naive subsets generally had larger estimated clonotype richness than memory subsets. Only blood was sampled, and tissue TCR repertoires likely differ from those in blood. Across four donors, approximately 5% of naive CD4, roughly 3.4% of naive CD8, under 2.5% of memory CD4, and under 0.45% of memory CD8 clonotypes were shared. Based on pairwise subsampling, the degree of clonotype sharing among donors was expected to be affected by sequencing depth. Because the study included only a small number of donors, the genetic and exposure-history diversity represented was limited. Incomplete sequencing was indicated by rarefaction of sorted-subset datasets, despite the large sequencing depth. Clonotypes shared by all four sorted-subset donors showed higher generation probabilities than non-shared clonotypes.

Comment on this clone: Its antigen remains undetermined. No base quality information exists; no much larger clone differs at one position.

From a lookup of the germline V gene, CDR1 and CDR2 are SGHRS and YFSETQ. The CDR3 contains 16 residues, cysteine and phenylalanine counted. The DNA shown is the 48-base CDR3, in frame from base 1. V gives up 0 bases and J gives up 3 bases, and the segment between their germline ends measures 14 bases. TCR CDR3 regions were amplified from genomic DNA by multiplex PCR using the deep immunoSEQ assay. Genomic DNA extracted from each cell subset was distributed evenly over all wells of several immunoSEQ 96-well plates, and each plate served as one replicate. For sorted subsets, around 0.2 ug of genomic DNA, equivalent to 30,000 or so T cell genomes, went into each replicate PCR. The purified libraries were quantified using a Qubit 3.0 fluorometer, sized with a Bioanalyzer 2100, and then quantified again using the KAPA Library Quantification kit. Every immunoSEQ 96-well plate was sequenced on a dedicated single-read 150-cycle Illumina NextSeq 550 flow cell. In the paper's pipeline: Because the immunoSEQ output included only junctional sequences and no quality scores, the filtering could not be the same as the filtering used for full-length reads. To assign V/J genes and CDR3, sequences were annotated using PyIR, a Python wrapper for IgBLAST v1.9, with IMGT germline references. Reads with weak V/J assignments (E-value above 1e-6), missing CDR3, stop codons, out-of-frame junctions, or ambiguous translated residues were removed. V3J clonotypes were defined by identical inferred V gene, J gene, and CDR3 amino acid sequence. To compute the percentage overlap between repertoires, the number of shared unique clonotypes was divided by the size of the smaller repertoire. Three approaches were used to assess repertoire richness: RTK rarefaction, the Chao1 estimator, and Recon v2.1 estimates of unobserved clonotypes. For all TCRbeta clonotypes obtained by the gDNA method from a handful of donors, generation probabilities were computed with OLGA. Entries here come from immuneACCESS through TCRdb and include only in-frame sequences with V and J called. Some clones fail to appear in such tables; in the studies checked, an unresolved V gene covers under half of the shortfall, and the cause of the remainder is unknown. The V and J calls and clone size are taken from that table; D and trimming were inferred from the DNA. Within this sample are fewer than 1.6 million clones, with less than 99% of them counted one time only. The ten top clones hold around 0.38% of the sample.

Donors were healthy HIV-negative adults with no recently reported acute infections or vaccinations. All donors were Caucasian adults living in Nashville, Tennessee, USA. CD4+ T cells were enriched by magnetic negative selection, after which naive cells were positively selected on CD45RA and the negative fraction was taken as the memory subset. Blood was collected by leukapheresis, and PBMCs were isolated by Ficoll-Histopaque density gradient centrifugation and then cryopreserved in liquid nitrogen vapor phase. Analytical flow cytometry was used to check the purity and quantity of every magnetically sorted T cell population. Each sorted fraction had its genomic DNA isolated and then quantified by UV absorbance on a Nanodrop 2000c.

Sequenced: naive CD4+ T cells sorted from blood. The cell subset or site tag for this specimen amounts to: CD45RA+ positively selected. This receptor was identified in a man younger than 40 in good health. The chain joins TRBV5-1 to TRBJ2-3; no confident D gene assignment can be made. The sequenced DNA: TGCGCCAGCAGCTTGGAGGGCCTGGTAGGGACAGATACGCAGTATTTT. This codes for CASSLEGLVGTDTQYF.